This T cell receptor beta chain was identified during a study of T cell responses to AZD1222 COVID-19 vaccine. Trimming left V 7 bases short and J 0 bases short, with 12 bases between. The germline gives CDR1 LNHDA, CDR2 SQIVND (reference sequence). This CDR3 comprises 14 residues. Clones were read by immunoSEQ multiplex PCR, and TCRdb kept only the in-frame ones, dropping some. The sample includes about 130,000 clones, approximately 85% of them seen just once. The sample in question was peripheral blood, obtained 28 days after the second AZD1222 dose. The TCR originated in an adult who received the AZD1222 COVID-19 vaccine. V is TRBV19 and J is TRBJ1-1; D is perhaps TRBD1 (5 bases). The CDR3: CASKQGAVNTEAFF. As DNA, the CDR3 is TGTGCCAGTAAGCAAGGGGCCGTGAACACTGAAGCTTTCTTT. Together with reference TRBV19 and TRBJ1-1, the CDR3 gives the full variable domain: DGGITQSPKYLFRKEGQNVTLSCEQNLNHDAMYWYRQDPGQGLRLIYYSQIVNDFQKGDIAEGYSVSREKKESFPLTVTSAQKNPTAFYLCASKQGAVNTEAFFGQGTRLTVV.